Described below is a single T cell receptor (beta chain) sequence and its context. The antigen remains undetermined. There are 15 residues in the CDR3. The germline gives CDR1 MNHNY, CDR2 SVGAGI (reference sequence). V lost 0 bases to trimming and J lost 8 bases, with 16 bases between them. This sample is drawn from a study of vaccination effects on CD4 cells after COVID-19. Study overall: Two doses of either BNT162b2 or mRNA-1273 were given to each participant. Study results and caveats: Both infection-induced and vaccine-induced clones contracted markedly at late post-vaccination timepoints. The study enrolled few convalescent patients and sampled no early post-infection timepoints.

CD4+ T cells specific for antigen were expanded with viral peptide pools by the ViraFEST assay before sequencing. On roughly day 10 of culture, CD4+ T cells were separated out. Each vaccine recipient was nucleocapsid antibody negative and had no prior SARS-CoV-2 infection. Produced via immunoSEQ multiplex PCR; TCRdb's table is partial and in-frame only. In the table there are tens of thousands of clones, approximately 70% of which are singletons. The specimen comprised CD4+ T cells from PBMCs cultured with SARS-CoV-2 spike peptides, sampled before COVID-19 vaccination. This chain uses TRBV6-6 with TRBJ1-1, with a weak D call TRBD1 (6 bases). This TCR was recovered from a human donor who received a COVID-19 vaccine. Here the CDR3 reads CASSYSSHRVNEAFF. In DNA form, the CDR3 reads TGTGCCAGCAGTTACTCTTCTCACAGGGTCAACGAAGCTTTCTTT.